Listed below are T cell receptor beta chains from one sample, sequenced in a study of shared clonotypes between healthy human individuals. Assay used: immunoSEQ multiplex PCR; TCRdb lists only in-frame clones, some missing. Of under 85,000 clones in the sample, about 65% were seen once. Sequenced input: memory CD8+ T cells sorted from blood. The receptors were sampled from a man aged 25 to 40 in good health. The CDR3 runs from the conserved cysteine through the conserved F or W. D genes are given only for firm matches. Clone size is shown for a subset of rows, as once, few, many or a class of expanded clone.

d_call | j_call | v_call | clone_size | cdr3_length | cdr3_nt | cdr3_aa
. | TRBJ1-1 | TRBV6-5 | . | 14 | TGTGCCAGCAGTTACTCGTTGGGGTCCACTGAAGCTTTCTTT | CASSYSLGSTEAFF
TRBD2 | TRBJ2-7 | TRBV7-2 | . | 18 | TGTGCCAGCAGCCTTGGGACTAGCGGGAGTTCGGGCTCCTACGAGCAGTACTTC | CASSLGTSGSSGSYEQYF
. | TRBJ2-7 | TRBV28 | many | 11 | TGTGCCAGCGACCGTGGCTACGAGCAGTACTTC | CASDRGYEQYF
. | TRBJ2-2 | TRBV5-6 | once | 13 | TGTGCCAGCAGCTTGGGTCCTCAGAAGGAGCTGTTTTTT | CASSLGPQKELFF
TRBD2 | TRBJ2-1 | TRBV27 | . | 12 | TGTGCCAGCAGTTTAGGGGGGGGTGAGCAGTTCTTC | CASSLGGGEQFF
TRBD1 | TRBJ2-7 | TRBV18 | . | 17 | TGTGCCAGCTCACCACCGTCCGGGACAGCGCCCCTTTACGAGCAGTACTTC | CASSPPSGTAPLYEQYF
TRBD2 | TRBJ2-1 | TRBV6-4 | . | 14 | TGTGCCAGCAGTGACGGGGAGGGGTCCGATGAGCAGTTCTTC | CASSDGEGSDEQFF
. | TRBJ2-1 | TRBV11-1 | . | 13 | TGTGCCAGCAGCTTACAACGGTACAATGAGCAGTTCTTC | CASSLQRYNEQFF
TRBD1 | TRBJ2-1 | TRBV6-4 | many | 14 | TGTGCCAGCAGTGCGGGACAGGGTTCAAATGAGCAGTTCTTC | CASSAGQGSNEQFF
TRBD1 | TRBJ2-7 | TRBV7-6 | . | 15 | TGTGCCAGCAGCTTTCAGACAGGGGGCACCTACGAGCAGTACTTC | CASSFQTGGTYEQYF
TRBD2 | TRBJ2-5 | TRBV13 | . | 16 | TGTGCCAGCAGCCGCGTTTTGACTAGCGGGAGAGAGACCCAGTACTTC | CASSRVLTSGRETQYF
. | TRBJ2-1 | TRBV7-9 | few | 18 | TGTGCCAGCAGCAGCGGTGAACCGGGACACATATCTTACAATGAGCAGTTCTTC | CASSSGEPGHISYNEQFF
. | TRBJ2-7 | TRBV5-1 | . | 12 | TGCGCCAGCAGCTTCAGGGGCAACGAGCAGTACTTC | CASSFRGNEQYF
. | TRBJ2-1 | TRBV9 | few | 18 | TGTGCCAGCGGAGGGGGGATCGACAGTAATAGGGCCTACAATGAGCAGTTCTTC | CASGGGIDSNRAYNEQFF
TRBD2 | TRBJ2-1 | TRBV7-2 | . | 14 | TGTGCCAGCAGCTTATGGGCGGGAGATGGTGAGCAGTTCTTC | CASSLWAGDGEQFF
TRBD1 | TRBJ2-5 | TRBV5-1 | . | 19 | TGCGCCAGCAGCTCGACTTGGGGTATCACGGGACAGCCTCAAGAGACCCAGTACTTC | CASSSTWGITGQPQETQYF
. | TRBJ1-5 | TRBV2 | . | 13 | TGTGCCAGCAGCCCGCAGGGTCATGGGCCCCAGCATTTT | CASSPQGHGPQHF
. | TRBJ1-4 | TRBV28 | many | 14 | TGTGCCAGCAGTTTTATCAGTTCTAATGAAAAACTGTTTTTT | CASSFISSNEKLFF
TRBD1 | TRBJ2-7 | TRBV28 | once | 16 | TGTGCCAGCAGTTCGTTGACAGGGGGCAACGCGTACGAGCAGTACTTC | CASSSLTGGNAYEQYF